The 18 T cell receptor beta chains listed next were all sequenced from one sample in a study of T cell responses to AZD1222 COVID-19 vaccine. Sequencing was performed with immunoSEQ multiplex PCR; in TCRdb, only in-frame clones are kept and a portion is missing. This sample carries about 120,000 clones, roughly 90% of them seen once, and the ten largest clones take about 4.1%. This sample comprised peripheral blood, obtained on day 0 of AZD1222 vaccination. These receptor sequences come from an adult in good health.

The V call is TRBV7-6, the J call TRBJ2-2, with D perhaps matching TRBD2 (6 bases). V was trimmed by 2 bases and J by 3 bases, leaving 13 bases between them. The CDR3 runs 16 residues. CDR1 and CDR2 (germline): SGHVS, FNYEAQ. CDR3 residues: CASSLLERRDTGELFF. CDR3 bases: TGTGCCAGCAGCTTACTGGAGAGGAGGGACACCGGGGAGCTGTTTTTT. The whole variable domain, filled in from reference TRBV7-6 and TRBJ2-2, reads GAGVSQSPRYKVTKRGQDVALRCDPISGHVSLYWYRQALGQGPEFLTYFNYEAQQDKSGLPNDRFSAERPEGSISTLTIQRTEQRDSAMYRCASSLLERRDTGELFFGEGSRLTVL.

The chain recombines TRBV27 with TRBJ2-7, with 8 positions matching TRBD1. J lost 5 bases, V lost 5 bases, and 8 bases had no gene match. This CDR3 is built from 14 residues. CDR1 and CDR2 (germline): MNHEY, SMNVEV (reference sequence). CDR3 sequence: CASSPTGERNEQYF. DNA of the CDR3: TGTGCCAGCAGTCCGACAGGGGAGCGGAACGAGCAGTACTTC.

The chain uses TRBV5-1 and TRBJ2-3; TRBD2 agrees at 16 bases. This CDR3 region has 20 residues. The J segment lost 9 bases and the V segment lost 4 bases, leaving 20 bases of the junction unmatched. CDR1 and CDR2 (germline): SGHRS, YFSETQ. The CDR3 reads CASSIQPPGTSGGADITQYF. The CDR3 DNA follows: TGCGCCAGCAGCATCCAACCCCCAGGGACTAGCGGGGGGGCGGATATCACGCAGTATTTT.

The J gene is TRBJ1-5, the V gene TRBV19, with a possible D match to TRBD1 (6 bases). V was cut by 3 bases and J by 1 base, with 10 bases left in between. This CDR3 contains 15 residues. From germline, CDR1 is LNHDA and CDR2 SQIVND (reference sequence). CDR3 nucleotides: TGTGCCAGTAGTATGGGGGCTATAAGCAATCAGCCCCAGCATTTT. Its translation: CASSMGAISNQPQHF.

The genes are TRBV7-7 and TRBJ2-7; maybe TRBD1 (6 bases). Trimming removed 0 bases from V and 4 bases from J, with 13 bases in between. The CDR3 length is 15 residues. The germline V gene encodes CDR1 SSHAT and CDR2 FNYEAQ (reference sequence). Here the CDR3 reads CASSLAPGQQYEQYF. For the CDR3, the DNA is TGTGCCAGCAGCTTAGCGCCCGGACAGCAATACGAGCAGTACTTC.

The chain joins TRBV5-5 to TRBJ1-6; possible D gene TRBD1, 5 bases. The ends were cut back, 4 bases at V and 3 bases at J, with 8 bases in the middle. Germline CDR1 is SGHKS and CDR2 is YYEKEE (reference sequence). There are 14 residues in the CDR3. CDR3 nucleotide sequence: TGTGCCAGCAGCCCCGACAGCTATAATTCACCCCTCCACTTT. Its translation is CASSPDSYNSPLHF.

V gene TRBV5-4 combines with J gene TRBJ2-5, with D hard to call. The germline CDR1 and CDR2 sequences are SGHNT and YYREEE (reference sequence). V lost 3 bases, J lost 2 bases, and 11 bases lay in between. This CDR3 comprises 14 residues. The CDR3 here is CASSSAQVQETQYF. As DNA, the CDR3 is TGTGCCAGCAGCTCGGCTCAAGTACAAGAGACCCAGTACTTC.

The chain has TRBV6-1 and TRBJ2-5; D gene uncertain. The CDR3 consists of 12 residues. Trimming removed 1 base from V and 5 bases from J, with 5 bases in between. Germline CDR1 and CDR2: MNHNS and SASEGT. The CDR3: CASSEGYETQYF. The CDR3 DNA reads as TGTGCCAGCAGTGAAGGATACGAGACCCAGTACTTC.

The rearrangement uses TRBV28 and TRBJ2-7, with 9 bases that match TRBD1. The germline V gene has CDR1 MDHEN and CDR2 SYDVKM. This CDR3 is 14 amino acids long. Germline trimming cut 7 bases from V and 2 bases from J; bases unmatched to any gene: 6. The CDR3 protein is CASNSGQGTYEQYF. The CDR3 coding sequence is TGTGCCAGCAACTCCGGACAGGGGACCTACGAGCAGTACTTC.

The chain couples TRBV14 to TRBJ2-5; 7 bases line up with TRBD2. J lost 5 bases, V lost 0 bases, and 12 bases had no gene match. Germline V gene lookup returns CDR1 SGHDN and CDR2 FVKESK. This CDR3 is 17 amino acids long. CDR3 sequence (DNA): TGTGCCAGCAGCCAAGATTCAATACTAGCGAACCGGGAGACCCAGTACTTC. Its translation is CASSQDSILANRETQYF.

The V gene is TRBV29-1, the J gene TRBJ2-5; D might be TRBD2 (7 bases). This CDR3 has 17 amino acids. V was cut by 1 base and J by 2 bases, with 20 bases left in between. CDR1 is SQVTM, CDR2 ANQGSEA, per germline. CDR3 DNA sequence: TGCAGCGTTGAAGTCCCAAGGGGGGGGGACATACAAGAGACCCAGTACTTC. Protein product: CSVEVPRGGDIQETQYF.

The rearrangement uses TRBV7-2 and TRBJ2-5; 7 nucleotides match TRBD1. CDR3 length equals 13 residues. CDR1 is SGHTA, CDR2 FQGNSA, per germline. Unmatched junction bases numbered 4, after V lost 5 bases and J lost 4 bases. For the CDR3, the DNA is TGTGCCAGCAGCGCGACAGGGCGAGAGACCCAGTACTTC. Encoded protein: CASSATGRETQYF.

The chain couples TRBV7-9 to TRBJ2-2; either TRBD1 or TRBD2 may fit D (5 bases each). The CDR3 has 14 residues. Germline V gene lookup returns CDR1 SEHNR and CDR2 FQNEAQ (reference sequence). V was trimmed by 5 bases and J by 4 bases, leaving 11 bases between them. CDR3 nucleotides: TGTGCCAGCAGCGGGGACGGTACCACCGGGGAGCTGTTTTTT. Amino acid sequence: CASSGDGTTGELFF.

This chain uses TRBV5-4 with TRBJ2-1; TRBD2 aligns across 11 bases. The V gene's germline CDR1 is SGHNT and CDR2 YYREEE (reference sequence). This CDR3 is 15 amino acids long. Unmatched junction bases numbered 2, after V lost 0 bases and J lost 6 bases. The CDR3 spells CASSLELAGVNEQFF. DNA for the CDR3: TGTGCCAGCAGCTTGGAACTAGCGGGAGTCAATGAGCAGTTCTTC.

This clone was observed once. This chain connects TRBV12-3 or TRBV12-4 to TRBJ1-1; no firm D call. This CDR3 spans 12 amino acids. The V end was cut by 3 bases, the J end by 1 base, with 3 bases between. CDR3 loop: CASSFQNTEAFF. The CDR3, as DNA: TGTGCCAGCAGTTTTCAGAACACTGAAGCTTTCTTT.

This clone showed up just once. This sequence joins TRBV5-1 and TRBJ2-3; the D gene is possibly TRBD1 (7 bases). The CDR3 consists of 16 residues. Per the germline V gene, CDR1 is SGHRS and CDR2 is YFSETQ. The V gene lost 4 bases and the J gene lost 8 bases, with 23 bases spanning the gap. Here the CDR3 reads CASSGRRGPDFGTQYF. The DNA of the CDR3 is TGCGCCAGCAGCGGTAGGAGGGGGCCAGATTTCGGTACGCAGTATTTT.

This CDR3 is CATSRENYGYTF. DNA for the CDR3: TGTGCCACCAGTAGGGAGAACTATGGCTACACCTTC. The chain employs TRBV24-1 and TRBJ1-2; D gene ambiguous. V dropped 6 bases and J dropped 2 bases, with 6 bases sitting between them. The CDR3 totals 12 residues. In germline, CDR1 is KGHDR, CDR2 SFDVKD.

J is TRBJ2-2 and V is TRBV5-1; 11 bases fit TRBD1. After removal of 5 bases from V and 2 bases from J, the junction contained 5 bases not matched to a gene. Germline V lookup: CDR1 SGHRS, CDR2 YFSETQ. The CDR3 has 16 amino acids. CDR3 DNA sequence: TGCGCCAGCAGACTAGGGACAGGGGGAAACACCGGGGAGCTGTTTTTT. Translating gives CASRLGTGGNTGELFF.